Listed here are 21 T cell receptor beta chains from one sample, sequenced in a study of regulatory and conventional T cells in RAG deficiency. Clones were read by immunoSEQ multiplex PCR, and TCRdb kept only the in-frame ones, dropping some. The data contain 30,000 to 35,000 clones, about 87% of them singletons. The data were also submitted as part of a second study, on regulatory T cells. That report adds: Primers: 52 TRBV forward and 13 TRBJ reverse.

What was sequenced was CD8+ T cells sorted from blood. All receptors come from a human donor in good health.

The chain couples TRBV5-6 to TRBJ2-2; D is unresolved. The CDR3 totals 17 residues. Trimming left V 3 bases short and J 0 bases short, with 15 bases between. Looked up from germline, CDR1 is SGHDT and CDR2 is YYEEEE. In DNA, the CDR3 is TGTGCCAGCAGCTCGAGGAAAGCGCCAGCGAACACCGGGGAGCTGTTTTTT. Protein sequence: CASSSRKAPANTGELFF.

The rearrangement uses TRBV5-1 and TRBJ1-2; no reliable D call. The CDR3 contains 13 residues. Germline loops: CDR1 SGHRS, CDR2 YFSETQ. Between the trimmed V and J ends, which lost 1 base and 6 bases, there was a span of 10 bases. CDR3 sequence (DNA): TGCGCCAGCAGCTTGAGCACGGTCGATGGCTACACCTTC. Its translation: CASSLSTVDGYTF.

The chain uses TRBV15 and TRBJ1-5; D possibly corresponds to TRBD1 (5 bases). This CDR3 has 13 amino acids. V was clipped by 4 bases and J by 4 bases, with 8 bases between them. From germline, CDR1 is LNHNV and CDR2 YYDKDF (reference sequence). The CDR3 region has the DNA TGTGCCACCAGCAACGAGGGGAATCAGCCCCAGCATTTT. Encoded protein: CATSNEGNQPQHF.

The chain is built from TRBV7-2 and TRBJ2-3, with D tentatively TRBD1 or TRBD2 (6 bases each). This CDR3 is built from 14 residues. V was clipped by 3 bases and J by 4 bases, with 11 bases between them. Germline assignment: CDR1 SGHTA and CDR2 FQGNSA. This chain's CDR3 is CASSFSGGPDTQYF. CDR3 coding DNA: TGTGCCAGCAGCTTTTCCGGGGGCCCAGATACGCAGTATTTT.

The chain has TRBV4-1 and TRBJ2-7; no definite D call. The CDR3 spans 15 residues. Trimming stripped 0 bases from V and 0 bases from J, with 9 bases between. Germline V gene lookup returns CDR1 MGHRA and CDR2 YSYEKL. CDR3 bases: TGCGCCAGCAGCCAAGATCAGTCAGGCTCCTACGAGCAGTACTTC. It codes for CASSQDQSGSYEQYF.

This clone was counted once. This chain uses TRBV14 with TRBJ1-2, with 10 positions matching TRBD1. Germline CDR1 and CDR2: SGHDN and FVKESK. The CDR3 is made up of 14 amino acids. Germline trimming cut 4 bases from V and 1 base from J; bases unmatched to any gene: 0. The CDR3 DNA is TGTGCCAGCAGCCGGACAGGGGGTAACTATGGCTACACCTTC. Encoded protein: CASSRTGGNYGYTF.

The V call is TRBV4-1, the J call TRBJ2-3; D unresolved. This CDR3 has 14 amino acids. Germline V lookup: CDR1 MGHRA, CDR2 YSYEKL. V shed 3 bases and J shed 3 bases, with 10 bases lying between them. The CDR3: CASSHESKTDTQYF. DNA for the CDR3: TGCGCCAGCAGCCATGAGAGTAAGACAGATACGCAGTATTTT.

Points on this clone: The junction does not match germline at one end; this may be a read error. V usage is TRBV5-6 and J usage is TRBJ1-3, with D unclear. This CDR3 has 13 amino acids. From germline, CDR1 is SGHDT and CDR2 YYEEEE. Written as DNA, the CDR3 is TGTGCCAGCAGCCCCCCCTCTGGAAACGCCATATATTTT. Translating gives CASSPPSGNAIYF.

The chain combines TRBV5-4 with TRBJ2-5, with unresolved D. V was cut by 1 base and J by 5 bases, with 3 bases left in between. This CDR3 is 11 amino acids long. Germline V gene sequence: CDR1 SGHNT, CDR2 YYREEE (reference sequence). CDR3 DNA sequence: TGTGCCAGCAGCTTGCGGGAGACCCAGTACTTC. As protein: CASSLRETQYF. Supplemented by reference TRBV5-4 and TRBJ2-5, the full variable domain reads ETGVTQSPTHLIKTRGQQVTLRCSSQSGHNTVSWYQQALGQGPQFIFQYYREEENGRGNFPPRFSGLQFPNYSSELNVNALELDDSALYLCASSLRETQYFGPGTRLLVL.

The rearrangement links TRBV28 to TRBJ1-5; a weak D match, TRBD1 (5 bases). V lost 3 bases to trimming and J lost 10 bases, with 16 bases between them. This CDR3 is 14 amino acids long. CDR1 is MDHEN, CDR2 SYDVKM, per germline. The CDR3 nucleotides read TGTGCCAGCAGTTTCGACAGAACCCAGGGACCCCAGCATTTT. Translated, it gives CASSFDRTQGPQHF.

The CDR3 DNA sequence: TGTGCCAGCAGTGAAGGGACGGGAGGCCCCTACGAGCAGTACTTC. This codes for CASSEGTGGPYEQYF. V is TRBV2 and J is TRBJ2-5, with 7 bases identical to TRBD2. The end of the DNA is better explained by TRBJ2-7, so the J call may be wrong. The CDR3 is made up of 15 amino acids. Germline CDR1 SNHLY, CDR2 FYNNEI.

This sequence joins TRBV28 and TRBJ1-1, with 8 bases lining up with TRBD1. From germline, CDR1 is MDHEN and CDR2 SYDVKM. V trimming: 6 bases; J trimming: 0 bases; junction bases outside the gene matches: 15. The CDR3 sequence is 18 residues long. The CDR3 DNA is TGTGCCAGCAGGTTCCCCTCGACAGGGGCGATAATGAACACTGAAGCTTTCTTT. Its translation: CASRFPSTGAIMNTEAFF.

J is TRBJ2-1 and V is TRBV15; no definite D call. This CDR3 has 15 residues. Trimming shortened V by 3 bases and J by 5 bases, and 14 bases separated the two germline ends. Looked up from germline, CDR1 is LNHNV and CDR2 is YYDKDF (reference sequence). The CDR3 nucleotides read TGTGCCACCAGCAGGGCCCCCAGAGGAGACAATGAGCAGTTCTTC. Translated: CATSRAPRGDNEQFF.

The table lists this clone with a count of one. This rearrangement joins TRBV6-5 to TRBJ1-1; D gene ambiguous. The CDR3 totals 12 residues. CDR1 is MNHEY, CDR2 SVGAGI, per germline. V lost 2 bases, J lost 2 bases, and 3 bases lay in between. CDR3 amino acids: CASSYPNTEAFF. CDR3 sequence (DNA): TGTGCCAGCAGTTACCCCAACACTGAAGCTTTCTTT.

The rearrangement links TRBV25-1 to TRBJ2-2; D might be TRBD2 (6 bases). This CDR3 comprises 12 residues. From germline, CDR1 is MGHDK and CDR2 SYGVNS. Trimming left V 7 bases short and J 7 bases short, with 10 bases between. In DNA, the CDR3 is TGTGCCAGCACGGGGGTTTTCGGGGAGCTGTTTTTT. Its protein is CASTGVFGELFF.

The V gene is TRBV6-6, the J gene TRBJ2-7, with D possibly TRBD2 on 5 matching bases. V was shortened by 8 bases and J by 9 bases, with 17 bases between the two germline ends. CDR1 is MNHNY and CDR2 is SVGAGI in the germline V gene (reference sequence). The CDR3 sequence is 12 residues long. In DNA, the CDR3 is TGTGCCAGCGCGAACCGGGAATTCGGGCAGTACTTC. Its translation: CASANREFGQYF.

The chain is built from TRBV11-2 and TRBJ2-1, with D hard to call. V gave up 5 bases and J gave up 0 bases, with 8 bases separating them. The CDR3 totals 14 residues. In germline, CDR1 is SGHAT, CDR2 FQNNGV. The CDR3 DNA follows: TGTGCCAGCAGCCCCCGGAGCTCCTACAATGAGCAGTTCTTC. Translation: CASSPRSSYNEQFF.

The CDR3 DNA sequence: TGTGCCAGCCGGCTAGCGGGAGGGAGCTCCTACGAGCAGTACTTC. It codes for CASRLAGGSSYEQYF. V usage is TRBV2 and J usage is TRBJ2-7; the match to TRBD2 covers 12 bases. V lost 8 bases and J lost 0; bases outside the gene matches: 5. Looked up from germline, CDR1 is SNHLY and CDR2 is FYNNEI. The CDR3 has 15 residues.

J is TRBJ2-1 and V is TRBV7-3; 11 positions agree with TRBD2. V dropped 5 bases and J dropped 8; count of bases not matched to a gene: 8. CDR3 size: 15 residues. Germline-derived CDR1 and CDR2 are SGHTA and FQGTGA. This CDR3 reads CASSPIAGGPDEQFF. CDR3 DNA sequence: TGTGCCAGCAGCCCTATAGCGGGAGGGCCTGATGAGCAGTTCTTC.

The chain is built from TRBV4-2 and TRBJ1-4; D remains ambiguous. The ends were cut back, 5 bases at V and 3 bases at J, with 13 bases in the middle. CDR3 length: 15 residues. The germline CDR1 and CDR2 sequences are LGHNA and YNFKEQ. The CDR3 is CASSERTGSNEKLFF. CDR3 DNA: TGTGCCAGCAGCGAACGGACGGGGTCTAATGAAAAACTGTTTTTT.

The genes are TRBV7-6 and TRBJ2-5; a possible D gene is TRBD2 (6 bases). The CDR3 runs 20 residues. Germline lookup yields CDR1 SGHVS and CDR2 FNYEAQ. V shed 3 bases and J shed 5 bases, with 31 bases lying between them. The CDR3 DNA sequence: TGTGCCAGCAGCTTGTCTGATGAAAACCCGGGACTCCCGTGGGATGAGACCCAGTACTTC. Translating it yields CASSLSDENPGLPWDETQYF.